This T cell receptor beta chain was documented in a study of T cells in tuberculosis. Study summary: The T cells targeted glucose monomycolate, a mycobacterial lipid, via CD1B.

Generated by immunoSEQ multiplex PCR, the TCRdb table keeps only in-frame clones and is missing some. Among tens of thousands of clones listed, about 92% were seen once. Study-wide findings and caveats: Active tuberculosis alpha repertoires lay closer to GMM-specific TCRs than controls'.

V lost 1 base and J 5 bases, leaving 10 bases between the germline ends. Germline V gene lookup returns CDR1 MGHRA and CDR2 YSYEKL. The CDR3 spans 14 residues. Turning to this clone: Its antigen is currently unknown.

Latent tuberculosis screening used tuberculin skin test and IGRA at entry. This sequence joins TRBV4-1 and TRBJ2-3; possible D gene TRBD1, 7 bases. Sequenced material: PBMCs. The clonotype was recovered from a donor aged 10 to 29 with latent tuberculosis or without tuberculosis infection. Some clones in this sample may be carry-over from other donors' samples. Here the CDR3 DNA reads TGCGCCAGCAGCCAAGGACAGGGAGGAGATACGCAGTATTTT. This sequence encodes CASSQGQGGDTQYF.